This T cell receptor (beta chain) was sequenced in a study of early T cells in non-severe SARS-CoV-2 infection (dated by TCRdb to the early 2020s). About the full investigation: Because TCR sequencing relied on bulk RNA taken from unsorted whole blood, pairing of alpha and beta chains was not possible.

This was a case-control study nested in a cohort of healthcare workers in London, UK, who had nasopharyngeal swab PCR tests and blood samples taken every week. Healthcare workers were enrolled in the week of the UK lockdown, from 23 to 31 March 2020, and were followed every week for up to roughly 16 weeks. This clonotype appeared many times. Its antigen is still unknown. The record has no base qualities; no much larger clone is one base away. The investigation overall reported the following: VDJdb matching was skewed toward anti-spike CD8 responses and likely underestimated virus-specific expansions, missing private and CD4 specificities.

CDR1 is given as DFQATT and CDR2 as SNEGSKA, both from the germline V gene (reference sequence). Ends trimmed: V by 0 bases, J by 0 bases; bases unmatched to a gene: 19. Its CDR3 holds 21 amino acids, cysteine through phenylalanine. The retained sequence is limited to the CDR3, 63 bases, with the frame set at the first base. Receptors were amplified or captured by 5' RACE. The sequencer was a NextSeq 500. To correct for sequencing error and PCR bias, the TCR library protocol tagged individual cDNA molecules with unique molecular identifiers. Both TCR alpha and beta chains were sequenced, and tight co-correlation was observed between alpha and beta sequence abundances in each sample. The authors' analysis ran thus. Decombinator V4 was used to annotate TCR sequences for V gene, J gene and CDR3. Expanded TCRs were defined as changing significantly between any two time points under a Poisson model with p below 0.0001. TCR abundances were normalised to the total number of TCRs sequenced per sample and expressed as counts per million. TRAV1-2 paired with TRAJ12, TRAJ20 or TRAJ33 defined MAIT TCRs, while TRAV10 paired with TRAJ18 defined iNKT TCRs. VDJdb, accessed on 1 November 2021, was searched for TCRs annotated for CMV, EBV and SARS-CoV-2, and TCRs annotated for more than one antigen were excluded. The raw public data were reprocessed by TCRdb itself: fastp quality trimming at Q25, MiXCR clonotype calling, in-frame beta chains only. When rows share a CDR3 protein, they turn into one entry using the most common DNA and genes. TCRdb, not the original authors, processed these V and J calls. The sample table contains tens of thousands of distinct CDR3 sequences; only one count was recorded for 3% to 4.5% of them. The ten biggest clones cover 8% to 10% of the sample.

Sequenced input: whole blood. In this chain, TRBV20-1 is recombined with TRBJ1-4; 7 bases in the junction line up with TRBD1. The TCR comes from an adult who was a healthcare worker with PCR-confirmed SARS-CoV-2 infection or an uninfected control (not recorded which). Read as DNA, the sequence is TGCAGTGCTAGAGATCTCACACCCTCAGCTCGCAGGGGGGCAACTAATGAAAAACTGTTTTTT. This translates into CSARDLTPSARRGATNEKLFF.